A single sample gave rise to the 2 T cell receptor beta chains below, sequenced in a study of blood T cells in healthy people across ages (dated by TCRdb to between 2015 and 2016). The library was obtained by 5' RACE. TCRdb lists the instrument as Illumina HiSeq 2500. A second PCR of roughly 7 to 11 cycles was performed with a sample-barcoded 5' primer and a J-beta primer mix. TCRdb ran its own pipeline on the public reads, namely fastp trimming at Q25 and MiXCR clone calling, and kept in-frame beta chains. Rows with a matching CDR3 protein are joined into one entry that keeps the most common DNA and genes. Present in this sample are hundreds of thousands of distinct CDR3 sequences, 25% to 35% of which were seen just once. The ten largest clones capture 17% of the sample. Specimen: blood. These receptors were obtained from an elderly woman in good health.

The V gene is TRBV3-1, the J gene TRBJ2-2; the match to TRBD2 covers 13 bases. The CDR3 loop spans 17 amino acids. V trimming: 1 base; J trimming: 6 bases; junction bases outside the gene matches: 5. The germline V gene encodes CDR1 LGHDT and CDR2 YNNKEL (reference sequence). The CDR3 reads CASSQAPTSGGSGELFF. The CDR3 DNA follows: TGTGCCAGCAGCCAAGCTCCGACTAGCGGGGGGTCCGGGGAGCTGTTTTTT.

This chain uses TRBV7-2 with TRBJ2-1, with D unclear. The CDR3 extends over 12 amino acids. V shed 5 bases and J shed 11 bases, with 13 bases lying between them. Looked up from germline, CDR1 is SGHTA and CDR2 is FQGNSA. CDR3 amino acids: CASSRQYNKQFF. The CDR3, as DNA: TGTGCCAGCAGCCGACAATACAACAAGCAGTTCTTC.